These 26 T cell receptor beta chains were all obtained from the same sample, sequenced in a study of shared clonotypes between healthy human individuals. Clones were read by immunoSEQ multiplex PCR, and TCRdb kept only the in-frame ones, dropping some. The data show 2 million to 2.5 million clones, 85% to 95% seen once. Source material: naive CD4+ T cells from PBMCs. The sample's subset: CD45RA+ positively selected. Receptors originate from a man aged 18 to 29 in good health. Some clones in this sample may be carry-over from other donors' samples.

This clone was seen just once. V is TRBV29-1 and J is TRBJ2-1; 14 bases align to TRBD2. The V and J ends lost 6 bases and 0 bases, in that order; junction bases with no gene match: 7. The CDR3 contains 17 residues. CDR1 is SQVTM and CDR2 is ANQGSEA in the germline V gene. The CDR3 bases are TGCAGCGTCCCCGGGACTAGCGGGAGCCTCTCCTACAATGAGCAGTTCTTC. Protein sequence: CSVPGTSGSLSYNEQFF.

V is TRBV28 and J is TRBJ2-7; the match to TRBD1 covers 9 bases. This CDR3 is built from 15 residues. V lost 6 bases, J lost 5 bases, and 11 bases stayed unmatched. CDR1 is MDHEN, CDR2 SYDVKM, per germline. The CDR3 loop is CASSSGGTGFHEQYF. The DNA for the CDR3 is TGTGCCAGCAGCTCTGGCGGGACAGGGTTCCACGAGCAGTACTTC.

Points on this clone: The identical CDR3 is also encoded by other nucleotide sequences in the sample. V usage is TRBV2 and J usage is TRBJ2-7; weak D call: TRBD1 (5 bases). Trimming left V 3 bases short and J 1 base short, with 10 bases between. Germline loops: CDR1 SNHLY, CDR2 FYNNEI. The CDR3 totals 14 residues. This CDR3 reads CASSDQGRSYEQYF. The CDR3 nucleotides read TGTGCCAGCAGTGATCAGGGAAGGTCCTACGAGCAGTACTTC.

As to this clone: This sample also contains other DNA sequences that code for the same CDR3. V usage is TRBV19 and J usage is TRBJ2-5; possible D gene TRBD1, 6 bases. The CDR3 spans 15 residues. CDR1 LNHDA and CDR2 SQIVND come from the germline V gene (reference sequence). Trimming stripped 1 base from V and 2 bases from J, with 11 bases between. The CDR3 nucleotides read TGTGCCAGTAGTATAGGGTTTGGACAGCAAGAGACCCAGTACTTC. As protein: CASSIGFGQQETQYF.

This chain joins TRBV5-1 and TRBJ2-7; 9 positions agree with TRBD1. The V gene's germline CDR1 is SGHRS and CDR2 YFSETQ. CDR3 size: 14 residues. V dropped 4 bases and J dropped 6; count of bases not matched to a gene: 8. Here the CDR3 DNA reads TGCGCCAGCAGCCGGGGGACAGGGCGAGGCGAGCAGTACTTC. Its protein is CASSRGTGRGEQYF. Complete variable domain (other parts from reference TRBV5-1 and TRBJ2-7): KAGVTQTPRYLIKTRGQQVTLSCSPISGHRSVSWYQQTPGQGLQFLFEYFSETQRNKGNFPGRFSGRQFSNSRSEMNVSTLELGDSALYLCASSRGTGRGEQYFGPGTRLTVT.

V usage is TRBV4-2 and J usage is TRBJ1-3; D is ambiguous. Germline-derived CDR1 and CDR2 are LGHNA and YNFKEQ. The length of the CDR3 is 16 residues. Trimming stripped 1 base from V and 1 base from J, with 11 bases between. In DNA, the CDR3 is TGTGCCAGCAGCCAAGGAGGCGATACTTCTGGAAACACCATATATTTT. Protein: CASSQGGDTSGNTIYF.

The chain has TRBV5-5 and TRBJ2-7, with 8 positions matching TRBD2. Germline V gene lookup returns CDR1 SGHKS and CDR2 YYEKEE (reference sequence). CDR3 length: 16 residues. V shed 4 bases and J 7 bases; nucleotides not matched to a gene: 16. The CDR3 nucleotides are TGTGCCAGCAGCACCCCAGGGGCGGGAGGAGTCGGGGAGCAGTACTTC. As protein: CASSTPGAGGVGEQYF.

This clone was recorded only once. This chain uses TRBV7-6 with TRBJ2-1, with D uncertain. The germline V gene has CDR1 SGHVS and CDR2 FNYEAQ. V was pared by 1 base and J by 2 bases, with 12 bases between. This CDR3 region has 16 residues. The CDR3 sequence is CASSLGGPSPYNEQFF. CDR3 DNA sequence: TGTGCCAGCAGCTTAGGTGGCCCCTCGCCCTACAATGAGCAGTTCTTC.

This clone showed up just once. The rearrangement uses TRBV29-1 and TRBJ2-2; 10 nucleotides align to TRBD1. Trimming removed 2 bases from V and 4 bases from J; junction bases left unmatched: 10. The germline V gene has CDR1 SQVTM and CDR2 ANQGSEA. The CDR3 contains 17 residues. The CDR3 reads CSVEWDRGGISTGELFF. CDR3 bases: TGCAGCGTTGAATGGGACAGGGGCGGAATAAGCACCGGGGAGCTGTTTTTT.

The rearrangement uses TRBV6-4 and TRBJ2-2, with D uncertain. Trimming shortened V by 7 bases and J by 3 bases, and 9 bases separated the two germline ends. Germline-derived CDR1 and CDR2 are MRHNA and SNTAGT. The CDR3 has 13 amino acids. The DNA of the CDR3 is TGTGCCAGCAAGGATCAGGACACCGGGGAGCTGTTTTTT. Translation: CASKDQDTGELFF.

This clone has only one observation. Other DNA variants within this sample encode the same CDR3. V is TRBV25-1 and J is TRBJ2-3; 10 bases map to TRBD2. V lost 6 bases to trimming and J lost 5 bases; unmatched junction nucleotides: 5. CDR1 is MGHDK and CDR2 is SYGVNS in the germline V gene. The CDR3 has 14 amino acids. Here the CDR3 reads CASSLAGVVDTQYF. The CDR3 DNA follows: TGTGCCAGCAGCCTAGCGGGAGTGGTAGATACGCAGTATTTT.

Details on this clone: In the same sample, other DNA sequences code for this CDR3. This chain uses TRBV7-9 with TRBJ1-6; D is uncertain. V was trimmed by 0 bases and J by 10 bases, leaving 7 bases between them. The CDR3 sequence is 13 residues long. The germline V gene encodes CDR1 SEHNR and CDR2 FQNEAQ (reference sequence). The CDR3 DNA sequence: TGTGCCAGCAGCTTAGCGTTGGGATCACCCCTCCACTTT. Encoded protein: CASSLALGSPLHF.

The chain couples TRBV11-2 to TRBJ2-1; D tentatively fits TRBD1 or TRBD2 (5 bases each). CDR3 length equals 16 residues. With 3 bases removed from V and 6 bases from J, the gap between germline ends came to 18 bases. The germline CDR1 and CDR2 sequences are SGHAT and FQNNGV. In nucleotides, the CDR3 is TGTGCCAGCAGCTTCCCTCTGAAGGGACCCCCCAATGAGCAGTTCTTC. Translated, it gives CASSFPLKGPPNEQFF.

The chain is built from TRBV7-9 and TRBJ2-3; D call uncertain. The CDR3 extends over 13 amino acids. The germline V gene encodes CDR1 SEHNR and CDR2 FQNEAQ (reference sequence). The ends were cut back, 5 bases at V and 2 bases at J, with 8 bases in the middle. The CDR3 DNA sequence: TGTGCCAGCAGCCCGTTAGACACAGATACGCAGTATTTT. Its protein product is CASSPLDTDTQYF.

A single count supports this clone. As DNA, the CDR3 is TGCAGCGTTGCTCCTATGTGGGAGCATAACACCGGGGAGCTGTTTTTT. It is translated as CSVAPMWEHNTGELFF. The rearrangement links TRBV29-1 to TRBJ2-2; the D gene is possibly TRBD2 (5 bases). The length of the CDR3 is 16 residues. V lost 4 bases to trimming and J lost 2 bases, with 17 bases between them. Germline V CDR1 and CDR2: SQVTM, ANQGSEA.

V is TRBV9 and J is TRBJ2-7; 10 bases agree with TRBD2. The CDR3 loop spans 18 amino acids. V gave up 4 bases and J gave up 3 bases; unmatched junction bases: 16. Per the germline V gene, CDR1 is SGDLS and CDR2 is YYNGEE. Here the CDR3 DNA reads TGTGCCAGCAGCCCAGCGGGAGGGGGACTAGTCGCGTTCTACGAGCAGTACTTC. This sequence encodes CASSPAGGGLVAFYEQYF.

The gene calls are TRBV2 and TRBJ1-2, with D possibly being TRBD1 (6 bases). Looked up from germline, CDR1 is SNHLY and CDR2 is FYNNEI. The CDR3 contains 15 residues. V was pared by 4 bases and J by 2 bases, with 14 bases between. CDR3 sequence reads: CASSVGRGGNYGYTF. In DNA, the CDR3 is TGTGCCAGCAGTGTAGGGAGGGGGGGGAACTATGGCTACACCTTC.

The chain recombines TRBV14 with TRBJ1-4; D unresolved. Germline assignment: CDR1 SGHDN and CDR2 FVKESK. This CDR3 has 12 residues. V was shortened by 9 bases and J by 11 bases, with 16 bases between the two germline ends. The CDR3 sequence: CASQGRAQKLFF. In DNA, the CDR3 is TGTGCCAGTCAAGGGAGGGCGCAGAAACTGTTTTTT.

This sequence joins TRBV28 and TRBJ2-7; TRBD2 matches 7 bases. The CDR3 length is 15 residues. Germline V gene lookup returns CDR1 MDHEN and CDR2 SYDVKM. V dropped 5 bases and J dropped 3; count of bases not matched to a gene: 10. The CDR3 is CASSRGRARNYEQYF. The CDR3 coding sequence is TGTGCCAGCAGTAGAGGGAGGGCTAGGAACTACGAGCAGTACTTC. The complete variable domain, with remaining parts taken from reference TRBV28 and TRBJ2-7, reads DVKVTQSSRYLVKRTGEKVFLECVQDMDHENMFWYRQDPGLGLRLIYFSYDVKMKEKGDIPEGYSVSREKKERFSLILESASTNQTSMYLCASSRGRARNYEQYFGPGTRLTVT.

The genes are TRBV29-1 and TRBJ1-4, with D hard to call. V lost 6 bases, J lost 2 bases, and 7 bases lay in between. This CDR3 is 12 amino acids long. CDR1 and CDR2 (germline): SQVTM, ANQGSEA. Written as DNA, the CDR3 is TGCAGCGTCGGCCGGACTAATGAAAAACTGTTTTTT. This codes for CSVGRTNEKLFF.

The CDR3 loop reads CASSLGAAAGIGEQYF. The CDR3 bases are TGCGCCAGCAGCTTGGGGGCAGCGGCAGGAATTGGTGAGCAGTACTTC. V usage is TRBV5-1 and J usage is TRBJ2-7; a weak D match, TRBD2 (5 bases). The germline V and J ends were trimmed by 0 bases and 7 bases, with 20 bases remaining between them. This CDR3 is built from 16 residues. CDR1 is SGHRS, CDR2 YFSETQ, per germline.

The J gene is TRBJ2-4, the V gene TRBV29-1, with D uncertain. The germline V and J ends were trimmed by 4 bases and 11 bases, with 15 bases remaining between them. The CDR3 contains 12 residues. The germline gives CDR1 SQVTM, CDR2 ANQGSEA. CDR3 DNA: TGCAGCGTTGCTTCAAGTAACTCTTTTCAGTACTTC. Amino acids: CSVASSNSFQYF.

The rearrangement joins TRBV11-2 to TRBJ2-1; D may be TRBD1 (6 bases). Trimming pared 3 bases from V and 1 base from J, leaving 10 bases between. The germline gives CDR1 SGHAT, CDR2 FQNNGV. The CDR3 has 15 amino acids. The CDR3 spells CASSFSDRSYNEQFF. Written as DNA, the CDR3 is TGTGCCAGCAGCTTCTCGGACAGATCCTACAATGAGCAGTTCTTC. Drawing the rest from reference TRBV11-2 and TRBJ2-1, the complete variable domain is EAGVAQSPRYKIIEKRQSVAFWCNPISGHATLYWYQQILGQGPKLLIQFQNNGVVDDSQLPKDRFSAERLKGVDSTLKIQPAKLEDSAVYLCASSFSDRSYNEQFFGPGTRLTVL.

The genes are TRBV27 and TRBJ1-4, with 7 bases matching TRBD1. Trimming took 6 bases from V and 6 from J; bases not matched to a gene: 4. Germline V gene lookup returns CDR1 MNHEY and CDR2 SMNVEV (reference sequence). The CDR3 extends over 13 amino acids. CDR3 DNA sequence: TGTGCCAGCAGAAGGACAGGTTATGAAAAACTGTTTTTT. This codes for CASRRTGYEKLFF.

The chain employs TRBV28 and TRBJ1-1; maybe TRBD1 (5 bases). Germline values: CDR1 MDHEN, CDR2 SYDVKM. The CDR3 has 13 residues. The V end was cut by 8 bases, the J end by 3 bases, with 13 bases between. For the CDR3, the DNA is TGTGCCAGCTCCCTGAAGGGGTACACTGAAGCTTTCTTT. This gives the protein CASSLKGYTEAFF.

The gene calls are TRBV7-9 and TRBJ1-4; D ambiguous. The V gene lost 5 bases and the J gene lost 8 bases, with 18 bases spanning the gap. This CDR3 is built from 15 residues. Germline V gene sequence: CDR1 SEHNR, CDR2 FQNEAQ (reference sequence). CDR3 bases: TGTGCCAGCAGCGCCTCGGTGGGTGCGGGCGAAAAACTGTTTTTT. It codes for CASSASVGAGEKLFF.